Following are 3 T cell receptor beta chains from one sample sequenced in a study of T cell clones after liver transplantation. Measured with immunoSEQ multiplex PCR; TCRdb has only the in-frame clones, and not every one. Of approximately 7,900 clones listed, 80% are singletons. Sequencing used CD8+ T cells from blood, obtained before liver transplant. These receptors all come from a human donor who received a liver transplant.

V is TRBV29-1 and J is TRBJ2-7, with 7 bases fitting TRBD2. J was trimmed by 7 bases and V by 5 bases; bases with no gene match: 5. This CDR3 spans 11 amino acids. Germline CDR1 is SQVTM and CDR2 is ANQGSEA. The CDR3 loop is CSVPGLREQYF. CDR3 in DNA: TGCAGCGTTCCGGGACTAAGGGAGCAGTACTTC.

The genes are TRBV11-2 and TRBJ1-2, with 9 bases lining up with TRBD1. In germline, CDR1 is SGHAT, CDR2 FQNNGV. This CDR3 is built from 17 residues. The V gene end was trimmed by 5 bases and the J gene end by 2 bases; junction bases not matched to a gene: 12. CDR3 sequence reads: CASSLPRDREWNYGYTF. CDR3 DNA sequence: TGTGCCAGCAGCCTGCCCCGGGACAGGGAGTGGAACTATGGCTACACCTTC.

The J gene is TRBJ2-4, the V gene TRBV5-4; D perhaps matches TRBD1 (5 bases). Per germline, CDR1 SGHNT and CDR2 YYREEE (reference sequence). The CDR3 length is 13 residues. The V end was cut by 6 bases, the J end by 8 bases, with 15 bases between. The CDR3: CASMRTLQDIQYF. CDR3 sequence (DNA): TGTGCCAGCATGAGGACACTTCAGGACATTCAGTACTTC.